The 11 T cell receptor beta chains reported below all come from one sample, sequenced in a study of T cell responses to AZD1222 COVID-19 vaccine. Generated by immunoSEQ multiplex PCR, the TCRdb table keeps only in-frame clones and is missing some. Of approximately 70,000 clones listed, 86% are singletons. The sequenced sample was peripheral blood, obtained on day 0 of AZD1222 vaccination. Receptors were obtained from an adult in good health.

The J gene is TRBJ2-2, the V gene TRBV27; D could derive from TRBD1 or TRBD2 (6 bases each). Trimming took off 2 bases at V and 5 bases at J, with 9 bases between the two ends. The V gene's germline CDR1 is MNHEY and CDR2 SMNVEV (reference sequence). The CDR3 covers 14 residues. The CDR3 DNA follows: TGTGCCAGCAGTTTAGGAGGGGGGACCGGGGAGCTGTTTTTT. Amino acids: CASSLGGGTGELFF.

J is TRBJ2-3 and V is TRBV5-1, with D tentatively TRBD1 (6 bases). Trimming took off 4 bases at V and 0 bases at J, with 12 bases between the two ends. Germline loops: CDR1 SGHRS, CDR2 YFSETQ. The CDR3 has 15 amino acids. The CDR3 reads CASSERTASTDTQYF. Written as DNA, the CDR3 is TGCGCCAGCAGCGAGAGGACAGCTAGCACAGATACGCAGTATTTT.

The V call is TRBV4-3, the J call TRBJ1-1; D call uncertain. Trimming left V 5 bases short and J 1 base short, with 8 bases between. CDR3 size: 13 residues. Germline CDR1 is LGHNA and CDR2 is YSLEER. The CDR3 coding sequence is TGCGCCAGCAGCTTGAACAGGAACACTGAAGCTTTCTTT. This sequence encodes CASSLNRNTEAFF.

J is TRBJ1-5 and V is TRBV30; the D gene is possibly TRBD1 (5 bases). CDR1 GTSNPN and CDR2 SVGIG come from the germline V gene (reference sequence). The length of the CDR3 is 13 residues. V lost 3 bases, J lost 7 bases, and 13 bases lay in between. CDR3 coding DNA: TGTGCCTGGAGCGATGGACACTCCCAGCCCCAGCATTTT. Translated, it gives CAWSDGHSQPQHF.

CDR3 region: CASRLDRGDEQFF. CDR3 DNA: TGTGCCAGCAGGCTTGACAGGGGAGATGAGCAGTTCTTC. The V and J genes are TRBV6-6 and TRBJ2-1; 8 nucleotides agree with TRBD1. CDR1 is MNHNY, CDR2 SVGAGI, per germline (reference sequence). The CDR3 extends over 13 amino acids. Unmatched junction bases numbered 6, after V lost 6 bases and J lost 8 bases.

V gene TRBV7-3 combines with J gene TRBJ2-2, with TRBD2 identical over 8 bases. Germline values: CDR1 SGHTA, CDR2 FQGTGA. V gave up 4 bases and J gave up 0 bases; unmatched junction bases: 4. The CDR3 is 16 amino acids. CDR3 protein: CASSSNGGANTGELFF. In DNA form, the CDR3 reads TGTGCCAGCAGCTCCAACGGGGGGGCGAACACCGGGGAGCTGTTTTTT.

The chain employs TRBV25-1 and TRBJ1-1; 8 bases are a match to TRBD1. The trim removed 3 bases at V and 7 bases at J, leaving 4 bases unmatched. The CDR3 has 13 amino acids. Germline lookup yields CDR1 MGHDK and CDR2 SYGVNS. CDR3 residues: CASSDHRGYEAFF. The CDR3 bases are TGTGCCAGCAGTGATCACAGGGGGTATGAAGCTTTCTTT.

The V gene is TRBV5-8, the J gene TRBJ1-1, with D maybe TRBD1 (5 bases). CDR1 SGHTS and CDR2 YDEGEE come from the germline V gene. The V and J ends lost 4 bases and 5 bases respectively, with 9 bases between them. The CDR3 is 12 amino acids. The CDR3, as DNA: TGTGCCAGCAGCCCCGGACAAACTGAAGCTTTCTTT. Encoded protein: CASSPGQTEAFF.

This sequence joins TRBV19 and TRBJ1-4; 8 bases are a match to TRBD1. V was pared by 5 bases and J by 8 bases, with 7 bases of the junction left unmatched. CDR3 length: 14 residues. CDR1 LNHDA and CDR2 SQIVND come from the germline V gene (reference sequence). The CDR3 nucleotides are TGTGCCAGTAGTTGGACAGGGTTCCGCGAAAAACTGTTTTTT. Its protein product is CASSWTGFREKLFF.

V usage is TRBV6-5 and J usage is TRBJ2-2, with D possibly matching TRBD1 (5 bases). The germline CDR1 and CDR2 sequences are MNHEY and SVGAGI. The CDR3 extends over 13 amino acids. Trimming removed 3 bases from V and 6 bases from J, with 8 bases in between. CDR3 coding DNA: TGTGCCAGCAGTTATACCAGGGCCGGGGAGCTGTTTTTT. The encoded protein is CASSYTRAGELFF.

V and J are TRBV24-1 and TRBJ2-3; D gene unclear. The ends were cut back, 1 base at V and 5 bases at J, with 6 bases in the middle. There are 13 residues in the CDR3. Germline CDR1 and CDR2: KGHDR and SFDVKD. CDR3 region: CATSDLWGDTQYF. CDR3 sequence (DNA): TGTGCCACCAGTGATTTATGGGGAGATACGCAGTATTTT.